The sequence of this T cell receptor beta chain was determined in a study of T cells expressing NK-cell markers. Study-wide background: Out of eight donors sequenced, seven tested HCMV-seropositive and the remaining one seronegative.

Following a re-call of the 5' RACE reads, TCRdb has one entry per CDR3 protein and lacks DNA. The sample table sets out hundreds of thousands of distinct CDR3 sequences. There are 16 residues in the CDR3. Germline V gives CDR1 SGHRS, CDR2 YFSETQ. This chain uses TRBV5-1 with TRBJ2-1; as DNA is missing, the TRBD1 call by TCRdb cannot be tested. This receptor was identified in a woman between 18 and 75 years old in good health. Input material: blood T cells: a sorted CD56 or NKG2C T cell subset, CD4+ or CD8+ T cells, or bulk PBMC T cells (not recorded which). CDR3 region: CASSLGGTGLYNEQFF.